This T cell receptor beta chain was profiled in a study of shared clonotypes between healthy human individuals. As defined, naive CD8 cells were CD45RO-negative and positively selected for CCR7, with terminally differentiated effector memory CD45RA+ cells excluded. The CDR3 contains 18 residues. The V and J ends lost 1 base and 3 bases, in that order; junction bases with no gene match: 11. CDR1 is LNHDA and CDR2 is SQIVND in the germline V gene (reference sequence). Here immunoSEQ multiplex PCR was the method, and the copy in TCRdb shows in-frame clones only, minus some. The sample holds around 2.1 million clones, roughly 91% seen once.

The chain is built from TRBV19 and TRBJ1-4; TRBD1 aligns across 7 bases. This TCR came from a man younger than 35 in good health. Some clones in this sample may be carry-over from other donors' samples. The sample was naive CD8+ T cells from PBMCs. The CDR3 DNA follows: TGTGCCAGTAGTATAGTGCTGTTGGAACAGGGGCCTAATGAAAAACTGTTTTTT. Translation gives CASSIVLLEQGPNEKLFF.